This TCR beta chain was profiled in a study of human T cells and chemical hapten exposure. Study summary: Epicutaneous patch tests delivered 0.01% DPC to the upper back, with evaluation at 6 days. TCR yield per sample varied, mainly due to pooled library volumes.

Described time point: patch test 3, about 24 weeks after DPC sensitization. This sample's treatment: therapeutic diphenylcyclopropenone sensitization with weekly scalp DPC. In the authors' workflow: Per-sample TCR counts ranged from 23,224 to 690,600, median roughly 96,000. Each CDR3 protein is one row after TCRdb ran MiXCR on the RACE reads. The V and J calls here are based on TCRdb, not the publication. The sample records 62,000 or so distinct CDR3 sequences, 8% to 13% being singletons. Findings and caveats of the study: Sensitizing to DPC left TCRs with a frequency above 1 in 1000 unaltered.

This clonotype came up a few times. The antigen is undetermined. The V end was cut by 5 bases, the J end by 2 bases, with 18 bases between. Germline V gives CDR1 SGHVS, CDR2 FNYEAQ. CDR3 size: 16 residues. The source was whole blood, collected in connection with sensitization to the hapten diphenylcyclopropenone (DPC). The gene calls are TRBV7-6 and TRBJ2-5, with a weak D call TRBD1 (8 bases). This sequence was found in a woman aged 25 to 39 with alopecia areata. Some clones in this sample may be carry-over from other donors' samples. The CDR3: CASSPQGGDRQETQYF. The CDR3 DNA reads as TGTGCCAGCAGCCCACAGGGGGGGGACAGACAAGAGACCCAGTACTTC. Full variable domain (missing parts from reference TRBV7-6 and TRBJ2-5): GAGVSQSPRYKVTKRGQDVALRCDPISGHVSLYWYRQALGQGPEFLTYFNYEAQQDKSGLPNDRFSAERPEGSISTLTIQRTEQRDSAMYRCASSPQGGDRQETQYFGPGTRLLVL.